This is a list of T cell receptor beta chains from one sample in a study of T cells in Graves' hyperthyroidism and ophthalmopathy. TCRdb re-analysed the multiplex PCR reads in MiXCR, keeping a single row per CDR3 protein. Altogether around 600,000 distinct CDR3 sequences are present, approximately 15% being singletons, with the ten largest covering around 7%. The sample comprised blood. The source of these receptors is a woman aged 18-35 years with Graves' ophthalmopathy. The CDR3 runs from the conserved cysteine through the conserved F or W. A D gene is named only where the DNA matches it firmly. Clone size is not always given. Where it is, it says once, few, many or a class for expanded clones.

J,V,D,size,CDR3
TRBJ2-7,TRBV19,NA,NA,CASSIEPVYEQYF
TRBJ2-7,TRBV9,TRBD2,many,CASSTSGNGHEQYF
TRBJ2-3,TRBV28,TRBD1,many,CASSFPGQGASDTQYF
TRBJ2-7,TRBV4-1,TRBD2,few,CASSQLRTSVYEQYF
TRBJ1-1,TRBV18,TRBD1,NA,CASSPPWGGGGNTEAFF
TRBJ2-2,TRBV5-1,NA,NA,CASSLAVFTGELFF
TRBJ1-2,TRBV2,NA,many,CASLRIPRKAGGYGYTF
TRBJ1-2,TRBV3-1,NA,many,CASSQDRFSRGYTF
TRBJ2-7,TRBV7-2,TRBD2,many,CASSLESGIIYEQYF
TRBJ1-3,TRBV20-1,TRBD1,few,CSARGTGAGNTIYF
TRBJ1-2,TRBV29-1,NA,NA,CSVLDGTYGYTF
TRBJ2-1,TRBV14,TRBD2,many,CASSQGWGGNEQFF
TRBJ2-5,TRBV4-1,NA,NA,CASSQVGSGGGETQYF
TRBJ1-2,TRBV18,TRBD1,NA,CASSPVFGQGSGYTF
TRBJ1-2,TRBV20-1,NA,many,CSARSERGQVQGYTF
TRBJ2-7,TRBV6-2/TRBV6-3,TRBD1,NA,CASSQTGGLVYEQYF
TRBJ2-7,TRBV24-1,TRBD1,many,CATSDTGTARYEQYF
TRBJ2-1,TRBV9,TRBD2,NA,CASSAGTSGRSSYNEQFF
TRBJ1-5,TRBV20-1,NA,many,CSAGILQPGHQLNNQPQHF
TRBJ1-1,TRBV29-1,TRBD1,NA,CSVLWTGLNTEAFF
TRBJ1-5,TRBV12-3/TRBV12-4,TRBD1,many,CASSHRAGGRQPQHF
TRBJ2-1,TRBV9,TRBD2,few,CASTPSGIYNEQFF
TRBJ2-7,TRBV28,TRBD2,NA,CASTTGTSGYEQYF
TRBJ2-7,TRBV4-2,NA,few,CASSQDRRQTYEQYF
TRBJ2-7,TRBV30,NA,NA,CAWRKVEQYF
TRBJ2-1,TRBV7-8,NA,many,CASSLEGVGYNEQFF
TRBJ1-6,TRBV28,TRBD1,many,CASSPGGLAYNSPLHF
TRBJ1-1,TRBV10-3,NA,NA,CAISDPREGVMNTEAFF
TRBJ2-7,TRBV6-4,NA,few,CADFVRQVTHLEQYF
TRBJ2-1,TRBV2,TRBD2,many,CASSATSGGIYEQFF
TRBJ1-5,TRBV10-3,NA,NA,CAISEVDIRNQPQHF
TRBJ2-5,TRBV12-5,NA,many,CASGLTSRETQYF
TRBJ2-7,TRBV9,NA,many,CASSVGGLAFYEQYF
TRBJ2-1,TRBV3-1,NA,many,CASSQGSFEASNEQFF
TRBJ1-6,TRBV12-5,TRBD1,NA,CASGLATGGQTSSYNSPLHF
TRBJ1-1,TRBV27,NA,many,CASSPRRGRAEAFF
TRBJ1-6,TRBV9,TRBD1,few,CASSEGSGTGASPLHF
TRBJ1-1,TRBV7-2,NA,many,CASSNRRDTEAFF
TRBJ2-7,TRBV20-1,NA,NA,CSAGDQGTYEQYF
TRBJ2-3,TRBV20-1,NA,NA,CSARVSNGSKSDTQYF
TRBJ2-3,TRBV20-1,TRBD2,many,CSARNLLAGRTDTQYF
TRBJ1-2,TRBV20-1,NA,many,CSAVRPTSYGYTF
TRBJ2-7,TRBV9,TRBD1,many,CASSVGQSSYEQYF
TRBJ1-1,TRBV12-3/TRBV12-4,NA,many,CASRGVNTEAFF
TRBJ2-1,TRBV4-1,TRBD2,NA,CASSQPSGRVLNEQFF
TRBJ2-1,TRBV6-5,TRBD1,few,CASSYRRRTGGYNEQFF
TRBJ2-7,TRBV20-1,TRBD2,many,CSASGGLAGGSSYEQYF
TRBJ2-1,TRBV11-2,TRBD2,many,CASSAQGLANPFEQFF
TRBJ2-1,TRBV28,NA,many,CASSWQGSLIYNEQFF
TRBJ2-7,TRBV7-8,NA,many,CASSPHRSGKEQYF
TRBJ1-1,TRBV11-3,NA,many,CASSYRRNSDDLNTEAFF
TRBJ1-5,TRBV20-1,NA,few,CSARVGVDQPQHF
TRBJ2-6,TRBV2,NA,many,CASSASLSGANVLTF
TRBJ1-6,TRBV27,TRBD1,many,CASSSGQGTSPLHF
TRBJ2-7,TRBV27,NA,NA,CTSSFSGGSYEQYF
TRBJ1-1,TRBV20-1,NA,many,CSASRQNTEAFF
TRBJ2-3,TRBV30,NA,many,CAWSGGDPSTDTQYF
TRBJ1-4,TRBV30,NA,few,CAWSARLGFREKLFF
TRBJ1-1,TRBV12-3/TRBV12-4,TRBD1,many,CASSSGTERFEAFF